What follows describes a single TCR beta chain. The antigen is undetermined. V shed 1 base and J 0 bases; nucleotides not matched to a gene: 8. Germline V gene data show CDR1 as SGHRS and CDR2 as YFSETQ. This CDR3 comprises 18 residues. This specimen comes from a study of cytomegalovirus exposure and HLA in healthy donors. Study findings and constraints: In a later analysis, at a false discovery rate of 0.05, 16,951 TCR beta sequences were associated with HLA alleles.

60 Vbeta and 13 Jbeta primers were used in PCR. The table came from immunoSEQ multiplex PCR; TCRdb's copy has only in-frame clones and leaves some out. The sample includes roughly 160,000 clones, approximately 88% of them seen just once. This TCR derives from a young man in good health and CMV-seronegative. V usage is TRBV5-1 and J usage is TRBJ1-1; 11 bases line up with TRBD1. Sequenced: PBMCs. CDR3 sequence reads: CASSLYPGTGGMNTEAFF. DNA of the CDR3: TGCGCCAGCAGCTTGTACCCCGGGACAGGGGGGATGAACACTGAAGCTTTCTTT. Drawing the rest from reference TRBV5-1 and TRBJ1-1, the complete variable domain is KAGVTQTPRYLIKTRGQQVTLSCSPISGHRSVSWYQQTPGQGLQFLFEYFSETQRNKGNFPGRFSGRQFSNSRSEMNVSTLELGDSALYLCASSLYPGTGGMNTEAFFGQGTRLTVV.